This record covers a single T cell receptor beta chain. Its antigen remains unidentified. The germline V gene has CDR1 MGHRA and CDR2 YSYEKL. This CDR3 is built from 15 residues. V was pared by 0 bases and J by 6 bases, with 14 bases between. Blood got drawn at baseline, again on cycle 4 day 1, and then on cycle 7 day 1. Here immunoSEQ multiplex PCR was the method, and the copy in TCRdb shows in-frame clones only, minus some. The table lists tens of thousands of clones, roughly 90% of them singletons. This entry is derived from a study of OX40 agonist ivuxolimab in advanced cancers. Study-level points and caveats: At doses 0.1 to 3.0 mg/kg, CD4+ and CD8+ clones expanded.

Source: CD4+ or CD8+ T cells sorted from blood, taken in a trial of the OX40 agonist ivuxolimab. The sequence was obtained from an adult with an advanced solid tumor such as melanoma, head and neck, liver or kidney cancer. This chain joins TRBV4-1 and TRBJ1-2, with D possibly being TRBD1 (6 bases). The DNA for the CDR3 is TGCGCCAGCAGCCAAGATAACCGGGGGGCGAATGGCTACACCTTC. Translation gives CASSQDNRGANGYTF.